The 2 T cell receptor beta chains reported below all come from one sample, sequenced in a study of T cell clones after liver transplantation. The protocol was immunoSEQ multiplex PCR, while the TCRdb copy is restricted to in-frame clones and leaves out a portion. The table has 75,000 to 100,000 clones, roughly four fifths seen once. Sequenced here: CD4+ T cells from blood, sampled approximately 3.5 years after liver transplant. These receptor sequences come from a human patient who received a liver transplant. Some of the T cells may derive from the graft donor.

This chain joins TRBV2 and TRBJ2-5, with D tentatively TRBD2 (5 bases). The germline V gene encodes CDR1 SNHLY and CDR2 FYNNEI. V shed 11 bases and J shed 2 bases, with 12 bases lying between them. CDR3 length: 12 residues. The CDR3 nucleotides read TGTGCCTACCAACCGGGGCAAGAGACCCAGTACTTC. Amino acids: CAYQPGQETQYF.

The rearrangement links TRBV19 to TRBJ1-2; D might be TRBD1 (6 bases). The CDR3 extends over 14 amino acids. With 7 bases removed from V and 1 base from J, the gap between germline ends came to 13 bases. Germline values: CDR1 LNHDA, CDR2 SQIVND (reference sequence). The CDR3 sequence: CASKGRGGNYGYTF. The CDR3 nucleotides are TGTGCCAGTAAGGGGCGAGGGGGTAACTATGGCTACACCTTC.